This entry describes one TCR beta chain. What this receptor recognizes is not known. No quality values exist for individual bases; no much larger clone is one base distant. Library preparation was by 5' RACE. The sequencer listed for this sample is Illumina HiSeq 2000. Template switching added a universal primer binding site, and the final cDNA carried a unique molecular identifier that allowed TCR cDNA molecules to be counted accurately. First-strand cDNA for TCR alpha and beta chains was synthesized from specific primers in the conserved constant-segment region. To control for contamination, every cDNA library was double barcoded, receiving both a SMART-Mk sample barcode and Illumina barcodes. TruSeq adapter sequences along with Illumina sample barcodes were introduced in two successive PCR steps. Sequencing of the TCR alpha and beta cDNA libraries was done on the Illumina HiSeq platform using custom primers. The authors' pipeline ran thus. Raw reads were processed with MiGEC to extract unique molecular identifiers, and MiXCR was used to determine CDR3 positions. For each individual, recombination models were inferred using an EM algorithm with the repgenHMM and IGoR tools. The analysis of shared clonotypes was done with the tcR package in R, with sharing normalized by the product of cloneset sizes. To study raw recombination free of thymic and clonal selection effects, out-of-frame nonproductive sequences were analyzed. The public reads were quality trimmed at Q25 with fastp and then assembled into clones with MiXCR by TCRdb, keeping productive beta chains. All rows with the same CDR3 protein become a single entry with the most common DNA and genes. TCRdb assigned the V and J calls; the authors' analysis was not used. This sample gives about 530,000 distinct CDR3 sequences in total; about 20% of them show up just once. About 0.48% of the sample belongs to the ten largest clones.

This entry belongs to a study of identical twins (dated by TCRdb to 2016 to 2018). Study-level background: TCR alpha and beta repertoires from monozygotic twins, unrelated adults of various ages and cord blood were deep-sequenced to test whether fetal clonotypes persist. To rule out contamination, replicate twin experiments were performed at different times with different library preparation protocols.

All donors were healthy Caucasians. The twin cohort comprised three pairs of female monozygotic twins, all aged roughly 18 to 30 years. Positive isolation kits from Invitrogen were used to isolate CD4+ and CD8+ T cell populations. On the study overall, not on this receptor specifically: In monozygotic twins, recombination models systematically underestimated out-of-frame TCR alpha sharing, but the models matched the sharing seen between unrelated individuals. Conclusions relied on cross-sectional statistical analysis, since the same donors could not be followed over many years. A weaker excess of twin sharing was found in beta out-of-frame sequences because the signal-to-noise ratio was lowered by fewer shared sequences. Zero-insertion analyses could be partly confounded by invariant T cells such as MAIT and iNKT, although diverse VJ usage argued against such confounding for most clonotypes. Fewer insertions were carried by abundant cord blood beta clonotypes, a similar but weaker trend appeared in young adult naive repertoires, and no such trend appeared in memory repertoires. Compared with coincidental sharing between unrelated individuals, an excess of low generation-probability sequences was observed among out-of-frame TCR alpha sequences shared between twins.

This sample also belongs to another study, concerning yellow fever vaccine responses in identical twins. The second source states: The T cell response to vaccination in identical twins was reported by the authors to appear partly convergent and partly personalized. Focusing on identical twins, the study followed the T cell clones that responded to the vaccine, and did so with precision.

The clonotype was recovered from a young woman in good health. Material: CD4+ T cells sorted from blood.

The CDR3 corresponds to CASSVRPTSALGDEQFF. The DNA sequence reads TGCGCCAGCAGCGTACGGCCCACTAGCGCGCTTGGCGATGAGCAGTTCTTC. The chain is assembled from TRBV5-1 and TRBJ2-1; 7 middle bases align to TRBD2. Taken from the germline V gene, the CDR1 and CDR2 loops are SGHRS and YFSETQ. V is cut back by 4 bases and J by 8 bases, with 18 bases in the junction unmatched. Its CDR3 holds 17 amino acids, cysteine through phenylalanine. The retained sequence is limited to the CDR3, 51 bases, with the frame set at the first base.